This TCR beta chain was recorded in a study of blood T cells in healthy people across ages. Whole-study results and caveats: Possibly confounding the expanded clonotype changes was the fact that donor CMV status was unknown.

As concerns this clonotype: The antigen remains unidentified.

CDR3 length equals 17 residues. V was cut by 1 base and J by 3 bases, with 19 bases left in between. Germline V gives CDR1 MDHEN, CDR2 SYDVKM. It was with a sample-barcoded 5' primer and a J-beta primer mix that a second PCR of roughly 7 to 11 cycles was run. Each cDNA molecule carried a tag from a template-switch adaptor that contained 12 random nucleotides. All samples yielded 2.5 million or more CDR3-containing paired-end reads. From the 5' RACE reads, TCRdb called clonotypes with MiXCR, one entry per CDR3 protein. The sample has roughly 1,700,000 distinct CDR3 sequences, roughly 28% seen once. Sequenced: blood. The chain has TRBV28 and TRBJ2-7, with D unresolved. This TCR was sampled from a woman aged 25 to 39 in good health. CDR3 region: CASSLFYGEGNNYEQYF. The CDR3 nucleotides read TGTGCCAGCAGTTTATTTTATGGGGAAGGGAATAACTACGAGCAGTACTTC.